This T cell receptor (beta chain) originates from a study of shared clonotypes between healthy human individuals. CD8 cells regarded as naive lacked CD45RO, were positively chosen for CCR7, and omitted terminally differentiated effector memory CD45RA+ cells. Germline-derived CDR1 and CDR2 are SGHAT and FQNNGV. The trim removed 4 bases at V and 5 bases at J, leaving 5 bases unmatched. The CDR3 consists of 15 residues. Only in-frame clones appear in the TCRdb table, and some are missing; sequencing was by immunoSEQ multiplex PCR. The repertoire holds about 2.1 million clones, with approximately 92% as singletons.

Sequenced input: naive CD8+ T cells from PBMCs. The chain recombines TRBV11-2 with TRBJ2-3; TRBD1 matches 11 bases. The origin of this receptor is a man between 18 and 35 years old in good health. Some clones in this sample may be carry-over from other donors' samples. CDR3 loop: CASSSGQGAGDTQYF. CDR3 nucleotide sequence: TGTGCCAGCAGCTCAGGACAGGGGGCTGGAGATACGCAGTATTTT.